The T cell receptor (beta chain) described here comes from a study of T cells in Graves' hyperthyroidism and ophthalmopathy. On the study more broadly: At initial diagnosis, before any treatment had begun, peripheral blood was obtained.

The CDR3 sequence is 15 residues long. Trimming removed 5 bases from V and 2 bases from J, with 16 bases in between. Germline V gene lookup returns CDR1 SGHAT and CDR2 FQNNGV. TCR beta CDR3 regions were amplified from RNA transcripts. HTBI primers were the set used in a first-round RT-PCR of the TCR CDR3. TCRdb re-called the multiplex PCR reads with MiXCR, one entry per CDR3 protein. The sample yields around 700,000 distinct CDR3 sequences, around a sixth seen once. The sample holds many counts of this clonotype. Its antigen is still unknown. Points from the study as a whole: Most thyroid-expanded clonotypes above 0.001 were also found in blood.

Investigators excluded patients with uncontrolled infection, other autoimmune disease, pregnancy or lactation. PBMCs came from around 9.7 ml fresh peripheral blood. The sequenced sample consisted of blood. The chain couples TRBV11-2 to TRBJ2-7; D may correspond to TRBD1 or TRBD2 (6 bases each). This receptor was identified in a woman in her fifties or sixties with Graves' hyperthyroidism that later progressed to Graves' ophthalmopathy. The CDR3 sequence is CASSVGGPGAYEQYF. The CDR3 nucleotides are TGTGCCAGCAGCGTCGGGGGACCAGGGGCCTACGAGCAGTACTTC.